Each of the 27 T cell receptor beta chains below was sequenced from the same sample in a study of vaccination effects on CD4 cells after COVID-19. Repertoires were generated with immunoSEQ multiplex PCR, while TCRdb's copy carries only in-frame clones and drops some. The table lists some 30,000 clones, approximately 70% of them singletons. Their target antigens are unknown. The culture ran for around ten days before CD4+ T cells were isolated. The sample in question was CD4+ T cells from PBMCs cultured without peptide, obtained before COVID-19 vaccination. Every receptor here comes from a human donor who received a COVID-19 vaccine.

This clone has just a few counts. This CDR3 is CASSERGRFNSPLHF. The CDR3 DNA reads as TGTGCCAGCAGTGAACGCGGCAGGTTTAATTCACCCCTCCACTTT. V gene TRBV6-1 combines with J gene TRBJ1-6; no definite D call. V was cut by 2 bases and J by 6 bases, with 11 bases left in between. In germline, CDR1 is MNHNS, CDR2 SASEGT. The CDR3 is made up of 15 amino acids.

The chain combines TRBV5-6 with TRBJ2-6; no firm D call. V gave up 0 bases and J gave up 1 base, with 5 bases separating them. The CDR3 consists of 15 residues. Germline lookup yields CDR1 SGHDT and CDR2 YYEEEE. The CDR3 sequence: CASSLGTSGANVLTF. The CDR3 bases are TGTGCCAGCAGCTTGGGTACATCTGGGGCCAACGTCCTGACTTTC.

In DNA, the CDR3 is TGCGCCAGCAGCCTTGATAGGGGGTCGGGTGGCTACACCTTC. Protein: CASSLDRGSGGYTF. The V and J genes are TRBV5-1 and TRBJ1-2; D is possibly TRBD1 (6 bases). Germline assignment: CDR1 SGHRS and CDR2 YFSETQ. CDR3 size: 14 residues. V was cut by 4 bases and J by 7 bases, with 17 bases left in between. Together with reference TRBV5-1 and TRBJ1-2, the CDR3 gives the full variable domain: KAGVTQTPRYLIKTRGQQVTLSCSPISGHRSVSWYQQTPGQGLQFLFEYFSETQRNKGNFPGRFSGRQFSNSRSEMNVSTLELGDSALYLCASSLDRGSGGYTFGSGTRLTVV.

Worth noting for this clone: This specimen includes other DNA sequences encoding the same CDR3. V usage is TRBV4-1 and J usage is TRBJ1-4; D remains ambiguous. The CDR3 runs to 16 residues. Trimming stripped 1 base from V and 8 bases from J, with 17 bases between. Germline V lookup: CDR1 MGHRA, CDR2 YSYEKL. CDR3 DNA sequence: TGCGCCAGCAGCCAAGTAGCGTTAGGGTTTAACGAAAAACTGTTTTTT. Translation: CASSQVALGFNEKLFF.

This clone was picked up a small number of times. The chain is built from TRBV9 and TRBJ2-1; the match to TRBD2 covers 13 bases. Germline lookup yields CDR1 SGDLS and CDR2 YYNGEE. Trimming at V came to 2 bases and at J to 8 bases, leaving 1 base not matched to a gene. The CDR3 is 14 residues long. CDR3 DNA sequence: TGTGCCAGCAGCGTCGGACTAGCGGGGGATGAGCAGTTCTTC. The encoded protein is CASSVGLAGDEQFF.

This chain links TRBV10-3 with TRBJ2-3; D gene ambiguous. Per germline, CDR1 ENHRY and CDR2 SYGVKD. Deletions cut 2 bases from V and 0 bases from J, with 9 bases between. There are 15 residues in the CDR3. The CDR3 is CAISEASYSTDTQYF. As DNA, the CDR3 is TGTGCCATCAGTGAGGCTAGTTATAGCACAGATACGCAGTATTTT.

The V and J genes are TRBV5-4 and TRBJ2-5; D not resolved. V was clipped by 0 bases and J by 4 bases, with 7 bases between them. From germline, CDR1 is SGHNT and CDR2 YYREEE (reference sequence). The CDR3 has 13 amino acids. The CDR3 DNA reads as TGTGCCAGCAGCTTGGCGCCCCCAGAGACCCAGTACTTC. The encoded protein is CASSLAPPETQYF.

The chain joins TRBV6-1 to TRBJ2-1, with 12 bases matching TRBD2. CDR1 is MNHNS and CDR2 is SASEGT in the germline V gene. This CDR3 region has 16 residues. J was trimmed by 8 bases and V by 1 base; bases with no gene match: 6. The CDR3 sequence: CASSEGWTSGTHEQFF. The CDR3 DNA sequence: TGTGCCAGCAGTGAAGGGTGGACTAGCGGGACCCATGAGCAGTTCTTC.

The chain carries TRBV2 and TRBJ2-7; D is possibly TRBD2 (5 bases). Germline V lookup: CDR1 SNHLY, CDR2 FYNNEI. This CDR3 has 13 residues. V lost 3 bases to trimming and J lost 2 bases, with 8 bases between them. CDR3 DNA sequence: TGTGCCAGCAGTGATGAGGGAACCTACGAGCAGTACTTC. This sequence encodes CASSDEGTYEQYF.

This chain uses TRBV28 with TRBJ2-2, with a possible D match to TRBD1 (6 bases). The germline gives CDR1 MDHEN, CDR2 SYDVKM. CDR3 length: 13 residues. The ends were cut back, 7 bases at V and 3 bases at J, with 9 bases in the middle. CDR3 protein: CASIQGYTGELFF. The CDR3 DNA is TGTGCCAGCATTCAGGGGTACACCGGGGAGCTGTTTTTT.

The rearrangement links TRBV5-1 to TRBJ1-1, with D possibly matching TRBD1 (5 bases). Trimming left V 4 bases short and J 0 bases short, with 10 bases between. Per germline, CDR1 SGHRS and CDR2 YFSETQ. The CDR3 is made up of 14 amino acids. CDR3 nucleotides: TGCGCCAGCAGCCCAGGGACCCTGAACACTGAAGCTTTCTTT. Translation gives CASSPGTLNTEAFF.

The chain combines TRBV5-1 with TRBJ2-2; 7 bases line up with TRBD2. Germline CDR1 is SGHRS and CDR2 is YFSETQ. The trim removed 4 bases at V and 7 bases at J, leaving 19 bases unmatched. There are 18 residues in the CDR3. CDR3 coding DNA: TGCGCCAGCAGCGAGGCTAGTAGCGGGCTCCGTCTGGGCGGGGAGCTGTTTTTT. As protein: CASSEASSGLRLGGELFF.

The rearrangement uses TRBV9 and TRBJ1-2; D is undetermined. The CDR3 extends over 15 amino acids. From germline, CDR1 is SGDLS and CDR2 YYNGEE. V lost 0 bases and J 2 bases, leaving 11 bases between the germline ends. This CDR3 reads CASSVESQTNYGYTF. DNA for the CDR3: TGTGCCAGCAGCGTAGAAAGTCAGACCAACTATGGCTACACCTTC.

The V gene is TRBV5-1, the J gene TRBJ2-7; D remains ambiguous. CDR1 is SGHRS and CDR2 is YFSETQ in the germline V gene. The CDR3 totals 13 residues. V lost 0 bases and J 3 bases, leaving 7 bases between the germline ends. This CDR3 is CASSLEGNYEQYF. CDR3 sequence (DNA): TGCGCCAGCAGCTTGGAAGGGAACTACGAGCAGTACTTC.

The chain combines TRBV18 with TRBJ2-1, with D unresolved. The ends were cut back, 3 bases at V and 0 bases at J, with 12 bases in the middle. This CDR3 is built from 16 residues. The V gene's germline CDR1 is KGHSH and CDR2 LQKENI. As DNA, the CDR3 is TGTGCCAGCTCACCGTCCATATTGAGCTCCTACAATGAGCAGTTCTTC. Its translation: CASSPSILSSYNEQFF.

For the CDR3, the DNA is TGTGCCAGCAGTGAAGGGACAGGGTTAAATGAAAAACTGTTTTTT. It yields the protein CASSEGTGLNEKLFF. The chain combines TRBV25-1 with TRBJ1-4; 9 bases match TRBD1. V was pared by 2 bases and J by 5 bases, with 3 bases of the junction left unmatched. The CDR3 is 15 amino acids. Germline V gene sequence: CDR1 MGHDK, CDR2 SYGVNS. The entire variable domain, with the rest obtained from reference TRBV25-1 and TRBJ1-4, is as follows: EADIYQTPRYLVIGTGKKITLECSQTMGHDKMYWYQQDPGMELHLIHYSYGVNSTEKGDLSSESTVSRIRTEHFPLTLESARPSHTSQYLCASSEGTGLNEKLFFGSGTQLSVL.

This clone has a handful of counts. J is TRBJ1-1 and V is TRBV9; D perhaps matches TRBD1 (6 bases). V was cut by 4 bases and J by 10 bases, with 11 bases left in between. The germline V gene encodes CDR1 SGDLS and CDR2 YYNGEE. The CDR3 length is 11 residues. The CDR3 coding sequence is TGTGCCAGCAGCCAGGGGACCTCAGCTTTCTTT. Its translation: CASSQGTSAFF.

This chain joins TRBV5-1 and TRBJ2-1, with 8 positions matching TRBD2. Germline V CDR1 and CDR2: SGHRS, YFSETQ. With 2 bases clipped from V and 4 bases from J, the junction kept 2 bases outside the gene matches. The CDR3 contains 14 residues. The CDR3 DNA is TGCGCCAGCAGCTTTAGCGGGACATACAATGAGCAGTTCTTC. Translation: CASSFSGTYNEQFF.

The rearrangement uses TRBV14 and TRBJ1-4; D is undetermined. V was cut by 0 bases and J by 7 bases, with 3 bases left in between. Germline lookup yields CDR1 SGHDN and CDR2 FVKESK. The CDR3 is 12 amino acids. CDR3 nucleotide sequence: TGTGCCAGCAGCCAAGAAGGTGAAAAACTGTTTTTT. Protein sequence: CASSQEGEKLFF.

This clone has a handful of counts. The V call is TRBV5-4, the J call TRBJ1-3; D not certain. The CDR3 is 11 residues long. Per the germline V gene, CDR1 is SGHNT and CDR2 is YYREEE (reference sequence). Between the trimmed V and J ends, which lost 0 bases and 6 bases, there was a span of 1 base. As DNA, the CDR3 is TGTGCCAGCAGCTTGGAAAACACCATATATTTT. Translated: CASSLENTIYF.

The chain combines TRBV12-3 or TRBV12-4 with TRBJ1-2; TRBD1 agrees at 8 bases. V was clipped by 5 bases and J by 13 bases; unmatched bases: 9. The CDR3 is made up of 12 amino acids. CDR3 sequence reads: CASSTGQDVSTF. The CDR3 region has the DNA TGTGCCAGCAGTACGGGACAGGATGTTTCCACCTTC.

This clone was found a few times. The V call is TRBV3-1 (or the pseudogene TRBV3-2), the J call TRBJ2-2; D remains ambiguous. The CDR3 runs to 14 residues. The V and J ends lost 3 bases and 5 bases respectively, with 10 bases between them. Germline CDR1 LGHDT, CDR2 YNNKEL (reference sequence). In nucleotides, the CDR3 is TGTGCCAGCAGCCATGAAAGTCGGACCGGGGAGCTGTTTTTT. This encodes CASSHESRTGELFF.

This clone was counted a few times. The chain couples TRBV11-2 to TRBJ1-2; 12 bases match TRBD1. This CDR3 has 16 amino acids. Losses at the gene ends were 4 bases for V and 4 bases for J; bases not matched to a gene: 7. Germline-derived CDR1 and CDR2 are SGHAT and FQNNGV. The CDR3 bases are TGTGCCAGCAGCTCTCTCCGGGGACAGGGGGCCTATGGCTACACCTTC. This gives the protein CASSSLRGQGAYGYTF.

The genes are TRBV9 and TRBJ1-5, with D unclear. CDR1 is SGDLS, CDR2 YYNGEE, per germline. The CDR3 length is 14 residues. The ends were cut back, 3 bases at V and 6 bases at J, with 13 bases in the middle. CDR3 in amino acids: CASSGGTAGQPQHF. CDR3 DNA: TGTGCCAGCAGCGGGGGAACGGCGGGTCAGCCCCAGCATTTT.

The chain carries TRBV7-9 and TRBJ2-7, with a tentative D call TRBD1 (5 bases). Trimming cost V 5 bases and J 2 bases, with 22 bases left between them. CDR1 and CDR2 from the germline V gene are SEHNR and FQNEAQ (reference sequence). This CDR3 is 17 amino acids long. CDR3 sequence: CASSVTQGTDRPYEQYF. CDR3 in DNA: TGTGCCAGCAGCGTGACCCAGGGAACCGATCGACCCTACGAGCAGTACTTC.

Written as DNA, the CDR3 is TGTGCCAGCAGTAACCCCGAATTCAGGAACGAGCAGTACTTC. Translated: CASSNPEFRNEQYF. This chain connects TRBV6-5 to TRBJ2-7; D unclear. CDR1 is MNHEY and CDR2 is SVGAGI in the germline V gene. Deletions cut 5 bases from V and 5 bases from J, with 16 bases between. CDR3 length equals 14 residues.

The rearrangement links TRBV5-1 to TRBJ1-4; D ambiguous. The CDR3 is 14 residues long. Germline loops: CDR1 SGHRS, CDR2 YFSETQ. V lost 4 bases and J 4 bases, leaving 11 bases between the germline ends. CDR3 coding DNA: TGCGCCAGCAGCCCCGGAGGAATTAATGAAAAACTGTTTTTT. Residues: CASSPGGINEKLFF.